This entry describes one TCR beta chain. The antigen it recognizes is unknown. No clone much larger than this one lies a single base away; base qualities are absent. CDR3 length: 11 amino acids, cysteine to phenylalanine. Only the CDR3 DNA stays, 33 bases, in frame from base 1. V drops 1 base and J drops 15 bases, leaving 11 bases in between. Taken from the germline V gene, the CDR1 and CDR2 loops are SGHRS and YFSETQ. This record belongs to a study of human T cells and chemical hapten exposure (dated by TCRdb to the early 2020s). General notes on the study: For sensitization, 2% DPC in acetone was applied to a 2 cm by 2 cm area of upper inner arm skin. Patients additionally received weekly therapeutic DPC doses to the scalp throughout the roughly 26-week study period. Patch testing was performed on the upper back with Finn chambers containing 0.01% DPC, and the patch tests were scored after 6 days according to International Contact Dermatitis Research Group standards. Most of the patients in the cohort were female, and the cohort covered alopecia areata with under or over 50% scalp involvement, alopecia totalis and alopecia universalis. Libraries were pooled for sequencing, and variation in per-sample TCR yields was attributed mainly to small differences in library volumes within the pool. In alopecia patients, the study followed how the peripheral blood TCR repertoire changed in vivo over primary and secondary sensitization to diphenylcyclopropenone (DPC), a hapten. Blood samples were taken from patients before sensitization (week 0) and then at 2, 6 and about 24 weeks after DPC sensitization. About 30 alopecia patients provided blood for TCR sequencing at one to four time points (pre-sensitization, 2, 6 and 24 weeks). Study-level results and caveats: The number of TCRs above 1 in 1000 frequency did not change with DPC sensitization; there was no evidence of global repertoire structure alterations. Patch test score was positively correlated with the number of PT1 expanded TCRs, with significance at thresholds 8, 16 and 32 but not at 4. Because every patient had alopecia, a presumed autoimmune disease, the patients' immune response might differ from that of healthy individuals. Significantly more large CDR3 similarity clusters were formed by expanded TCRs than by pre-sensitization or healthy control sets, consistent with antigen-driven responses. Repeated subsampling changed both the strength of the expansion versus patch-test correlation and the threshold at which that correlation became significant.

The time point label here, explained by the study, means: patch test 1, 2 weeks after DPC sensitization. The sample's treatment or condition label, in plain terms: therapeutic diphenylcyclopropenone sensitization with weekly scalp DPC. Blood at each patch-test visit was drawn before the patch test was applied. To be eligible, patients had to be aged 18 to 70, diagnosed with alopecia and judged suitable for DPC therapy, while pregnant patients were excluded. Total RNA was extracted from unfractionated whole blood collected in Tempus Blood RNA tubes. The library came from RACE. For sequencing, a NextSeq 500 was employed. During library preparation, unique molecular identifiers were attached to individual cDNA molecules so that TCRs could be counted in a quantitative, reproducible way. For every blood RNA sample, sequencing covered both the TCR alpha and TCR beta chains. On the study's bioinformatics: Samples had a median of approximately 93,000 TCRs, with a range from about 20,000 to 690,600. V, J and CDR3 annotation of the TCR reads was carried out using the Decombinator software suite. For the PS versus PT1 abundance plots, all samples were subsampled to the same number of TCRs (28,000). Expanded TCRs were defined as absent before sensitization and observed at least eight times at the 2-week time point. TCRdb applied fastp at Q25 and MiXCR to the public reads, then kept only in-frame beta chains. CDR3 protein duplicates are merged, each entry listing the most common genes and DNA. The authors' filters were not applied to this entry. Within this sample are approximately 90,000 distinct CDR3 sequences, with over 9.5% of them counted one time only. Of the sample, 2% to 2.5% is held by the ten largest clones.

The sequence came from a man aged 35 to 55 with alopecia areata. Some clones in this sample may be carry-over from other donors' samples. The V and J genes are TRBV5-1 and TRBJ2-4, with the D segment identity uncertain. The material was whole blood, obtained in connection with sensitization to the hapten diphenylcyclopropenone (DPC). The DNA is TGCGCCAGCAGCTTGCCAGGAATGACGTACTTC. Its amino acids are CASSLPGMTYF.